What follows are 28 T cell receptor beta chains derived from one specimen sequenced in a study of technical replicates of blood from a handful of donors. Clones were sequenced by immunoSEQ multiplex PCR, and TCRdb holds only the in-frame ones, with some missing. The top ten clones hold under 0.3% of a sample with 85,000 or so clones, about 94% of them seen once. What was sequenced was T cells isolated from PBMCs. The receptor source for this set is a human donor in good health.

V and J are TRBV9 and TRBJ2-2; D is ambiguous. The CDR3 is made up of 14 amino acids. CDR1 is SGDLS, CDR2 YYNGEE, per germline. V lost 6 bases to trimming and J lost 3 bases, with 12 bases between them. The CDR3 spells CASKSAPYTGELFF. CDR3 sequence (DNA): TGTGCCAGCAAGAGCGCCCCGTACACCGGGGAGCTGTTTTTT.

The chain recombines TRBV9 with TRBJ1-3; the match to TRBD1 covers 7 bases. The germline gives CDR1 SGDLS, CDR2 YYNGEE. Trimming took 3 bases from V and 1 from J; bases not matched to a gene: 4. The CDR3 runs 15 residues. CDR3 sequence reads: CASSGTGGSGNTIYF. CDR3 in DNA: TGTGCCAGCAGCGGGACAGGAGGTTCTGGAAACACCATATATTTT.

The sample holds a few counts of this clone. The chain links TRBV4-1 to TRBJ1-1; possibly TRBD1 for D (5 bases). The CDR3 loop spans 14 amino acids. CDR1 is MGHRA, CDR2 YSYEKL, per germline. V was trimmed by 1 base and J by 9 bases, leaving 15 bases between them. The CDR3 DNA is TGCGCCAGCAGCCAAGTACTTTGGGGGGTCCAAGCTTTCTTT. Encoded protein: CASSQVLWGVQAFF.

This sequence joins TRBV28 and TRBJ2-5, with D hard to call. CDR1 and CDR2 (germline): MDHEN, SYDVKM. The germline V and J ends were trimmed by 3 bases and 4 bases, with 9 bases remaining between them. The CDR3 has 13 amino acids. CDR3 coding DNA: TGTGCCAGCAGTTTTACAAACCGAGAGACCCAGTACTTC. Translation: CASSFTNRETQYF.

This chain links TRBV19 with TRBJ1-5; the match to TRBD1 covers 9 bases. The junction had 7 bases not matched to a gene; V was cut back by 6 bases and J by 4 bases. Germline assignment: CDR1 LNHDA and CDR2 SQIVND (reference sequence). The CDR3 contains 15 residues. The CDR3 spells CASRVQGARNQPQHF. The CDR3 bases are TGTGCCAGTAGGGTACAGGGGGCGCGGAATCAGCCCCAGCATTTT.

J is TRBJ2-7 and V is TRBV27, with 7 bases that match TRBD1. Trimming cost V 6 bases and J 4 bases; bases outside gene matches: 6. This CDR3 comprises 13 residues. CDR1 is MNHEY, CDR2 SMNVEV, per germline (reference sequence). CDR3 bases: TGTGCCAGCAGCCGGGACAGACTATACGAGCAGTACTTC. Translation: CASSRDRLYEQYF.

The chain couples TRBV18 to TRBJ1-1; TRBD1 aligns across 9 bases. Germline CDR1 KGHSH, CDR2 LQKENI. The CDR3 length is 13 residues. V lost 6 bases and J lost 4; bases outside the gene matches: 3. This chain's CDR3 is CASSETGGTEAFF. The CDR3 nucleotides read TGTGCCAGCTCGGAGACAGGGGGCACTGAAGCTTTCTTT.

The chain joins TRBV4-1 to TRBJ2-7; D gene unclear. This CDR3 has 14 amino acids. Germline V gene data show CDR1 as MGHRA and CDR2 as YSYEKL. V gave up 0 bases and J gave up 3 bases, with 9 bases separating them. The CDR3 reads CASSQEAVYYEQYF. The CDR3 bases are TGCGCCAGCAGCCAAGAGGCGGTTTACTACGAGCAGTACTTC.

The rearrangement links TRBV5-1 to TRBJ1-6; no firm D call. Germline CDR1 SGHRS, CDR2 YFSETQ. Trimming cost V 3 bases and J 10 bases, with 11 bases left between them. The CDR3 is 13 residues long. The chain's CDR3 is CASSSAGYSPLHF. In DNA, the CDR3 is TGCGCCAGCAGCTCAGCGGGGTACTCACCCCTCCACTTT.

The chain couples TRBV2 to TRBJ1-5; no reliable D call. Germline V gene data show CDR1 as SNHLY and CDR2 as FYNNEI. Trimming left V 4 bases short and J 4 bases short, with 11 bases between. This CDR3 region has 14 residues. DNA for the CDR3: TGTGCCAGCAGTGCCCAGGTTCTTAATCAGCCCCAGCATTTT. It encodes CASSAQVLNQPQHF.

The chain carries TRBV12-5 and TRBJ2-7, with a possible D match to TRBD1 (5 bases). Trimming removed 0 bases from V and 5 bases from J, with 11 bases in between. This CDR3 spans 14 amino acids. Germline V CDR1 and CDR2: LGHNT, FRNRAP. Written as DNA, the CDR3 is TGTGCTAGTGGTTTGGTATCAGGGTTGGACGAGCAGTACTTC. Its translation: CASGLVSGLDEQYF.

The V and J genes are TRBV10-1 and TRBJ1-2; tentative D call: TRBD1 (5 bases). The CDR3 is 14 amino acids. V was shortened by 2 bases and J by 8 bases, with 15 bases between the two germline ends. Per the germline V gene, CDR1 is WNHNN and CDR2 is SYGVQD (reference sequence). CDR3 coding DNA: TGCGCCAGCAGTGAGGACGGGGGGGGTTCCGGCTACACCTTC. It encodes CASSEDGGGSGYTF.

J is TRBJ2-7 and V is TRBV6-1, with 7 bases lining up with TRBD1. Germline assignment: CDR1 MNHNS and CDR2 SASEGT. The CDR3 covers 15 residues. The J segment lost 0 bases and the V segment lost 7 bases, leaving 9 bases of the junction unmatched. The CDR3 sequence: CASITPGQRSYEQYF. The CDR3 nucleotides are TGTGCCAGCATTACTCCGGGACAGCGCTCCTACGAGCAGTACTTC.

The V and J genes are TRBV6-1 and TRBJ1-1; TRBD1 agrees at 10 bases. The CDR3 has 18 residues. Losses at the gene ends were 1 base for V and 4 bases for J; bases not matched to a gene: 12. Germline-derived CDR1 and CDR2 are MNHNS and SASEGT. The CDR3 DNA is TGTGCCAGCAGTGAAGTTGAAGACAGGGGGCTGGGACGCACTGAAGCTTTCTTT. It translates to CASSEVEDRGLGRTEAFF.

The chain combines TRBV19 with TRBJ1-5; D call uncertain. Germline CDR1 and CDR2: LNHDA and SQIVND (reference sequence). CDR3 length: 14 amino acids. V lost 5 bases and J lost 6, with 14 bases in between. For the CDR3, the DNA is TGTGCCAGTAGTGAAGGGTTGGACTCTCAGCCCCAGCATTTT. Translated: CASSEGLDSQPQHF.

This CDR3 is CASRSGASGRGLAGTQYF. For the CDR3, the DNA is TGTGCCAGCAGAAGTGGAGCTAGCGGGAGAGGTTTGGCCGGGACGCAGTATTTT. The J gene is TRBJ2-3, the V gene TRBV7-2; 10 bases match TRBD2. This CDR3 contains 18 residues. Trimming took 6 bases from V and 9 from J; bases not matched to a gene: 21. In germline, CDR1 is SGHTA, CDR2 FQGNSA.

The DNA for the CDR3 is TGTGCCTGGAGTTGGGAGGGGTTGTCCTACGAGCAGTACTTC. It yields the protein CAWSWEGLSYEQYF. The gene calls are TRBV30 and TRBJ2-7; 7 nucleotides match TRBD2. The CDR3 is made up of 14 amino acids. The germline V gene has CDR1 GTSNPN and CDR2 SVGIG (reference sequence). The trim removed 2 bases at V and 1 base at J, leaving 5 bases unmatched.

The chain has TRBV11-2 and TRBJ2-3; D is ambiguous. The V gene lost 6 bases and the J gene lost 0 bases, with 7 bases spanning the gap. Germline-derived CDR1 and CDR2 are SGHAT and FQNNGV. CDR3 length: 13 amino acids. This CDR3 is CASRMTSTDTQYF. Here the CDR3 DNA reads TGTGCCAGCAGAATGACTAGCACAGATACGCAGTATTTT.

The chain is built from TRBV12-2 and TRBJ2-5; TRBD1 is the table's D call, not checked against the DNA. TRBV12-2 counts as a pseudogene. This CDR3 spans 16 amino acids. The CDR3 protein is CASRLKFEGGRETQYF. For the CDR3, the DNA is TGTGCAAGTCGCTTAAAATTCGAAGGGGGACGAGAGACCCAGTACTTC.

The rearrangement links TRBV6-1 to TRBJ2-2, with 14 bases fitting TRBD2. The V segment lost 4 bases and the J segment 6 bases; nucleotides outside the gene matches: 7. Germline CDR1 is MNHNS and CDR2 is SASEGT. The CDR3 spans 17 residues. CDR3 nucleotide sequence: TGTGCCAGCAGTGCCACGACTAGCGGGGGGGTTTCCGGGGAGCTGTTTTTT. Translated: CASSATTSGGVSGELFF.

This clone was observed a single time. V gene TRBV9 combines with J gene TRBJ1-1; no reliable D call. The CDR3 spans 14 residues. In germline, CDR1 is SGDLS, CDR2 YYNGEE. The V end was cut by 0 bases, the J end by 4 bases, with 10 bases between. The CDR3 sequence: CASSVAAGSTEAFF. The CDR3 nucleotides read TGTGCCAGCAGCGTAGCTGCGGGTTCCACTGAAGCTTTCTTT. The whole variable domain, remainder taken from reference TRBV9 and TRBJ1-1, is DSGVTQTPKHLITATGQRVTLRCSPRSGDLSVYWYQQSLDQGLQFLIQYYNGEERAKGNILERFSAQQFPDLHSELNLSSLELGDSALYFCASSVAAGSTEAFFGQGTRLTVV.

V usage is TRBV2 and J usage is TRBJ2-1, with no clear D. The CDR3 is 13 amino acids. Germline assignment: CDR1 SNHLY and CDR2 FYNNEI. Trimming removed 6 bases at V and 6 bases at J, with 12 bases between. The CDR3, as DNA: TGTGCCAGCAGCTCTGAGGTTCTCAATGAGCAGTTCTTC. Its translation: CASSSEVLNEQFF.

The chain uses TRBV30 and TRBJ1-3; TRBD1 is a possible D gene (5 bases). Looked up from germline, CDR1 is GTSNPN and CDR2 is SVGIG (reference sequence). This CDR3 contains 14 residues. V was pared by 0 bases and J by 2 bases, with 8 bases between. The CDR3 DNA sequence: TGTGCCTGGAGTGTTCTAGGGGCTGGAAACACCATATATTTT. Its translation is CAWSVLGAGNTIYF. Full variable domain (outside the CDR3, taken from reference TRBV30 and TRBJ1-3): SQTIHQWPATLVQPVGSPLSLECTVEGTSNPNLYWYRQAAGRGLQLLFYSVGIGQISSEVPQNLSASRPQDRQFILSSKKLLLSDSGFYLCAWSVLGAGNTIYFGEGSWLTVV.

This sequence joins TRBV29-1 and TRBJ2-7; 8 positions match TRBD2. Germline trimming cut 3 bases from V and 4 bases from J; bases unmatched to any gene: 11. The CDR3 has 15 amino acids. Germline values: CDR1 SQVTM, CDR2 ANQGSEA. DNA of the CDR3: TGCAGCGTTGAGGTAGGGCTAGCGGGTTATTACGAGCAGTACTTC. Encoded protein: CSVEVGLAGYYEQYF.

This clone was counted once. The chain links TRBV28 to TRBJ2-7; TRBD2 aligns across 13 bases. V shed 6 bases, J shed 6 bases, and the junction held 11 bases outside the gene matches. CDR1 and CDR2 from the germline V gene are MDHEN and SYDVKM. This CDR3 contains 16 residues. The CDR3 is CASSIGLAGEHVEQYF. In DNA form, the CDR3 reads TGTGCCAGCAGCATCGGACTAGCGGGAGAACACGTCGAGCAGTACTTC.

The chain's CDR3 is CASSTRTGLTEAFF. DNA of the CDR3: TGTGCCAGCAGCACAAGGACAGGACTCACTGAAGCTTTCTTT. The chain links TRBV11-2 to TRBJ1-1, with 7 bases that match TRBD1. CDR1 is SGHAT and CDR2 is FQNNGV in the germline V gene. CDR3 length: 14 residues. V lost 5 bases to trimming and J lost 4 bases; unmatched junction nucleotides: 7.

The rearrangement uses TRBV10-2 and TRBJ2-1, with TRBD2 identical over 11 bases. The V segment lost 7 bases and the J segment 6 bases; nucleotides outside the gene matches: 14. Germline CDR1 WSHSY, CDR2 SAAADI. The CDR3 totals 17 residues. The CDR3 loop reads CASKSPLAGGVSNEQFF. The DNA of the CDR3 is TGCGCCAGCAAATCTCCTTTAGCGGGAGGGGTATCCAATGAGCAGTTCTTC.

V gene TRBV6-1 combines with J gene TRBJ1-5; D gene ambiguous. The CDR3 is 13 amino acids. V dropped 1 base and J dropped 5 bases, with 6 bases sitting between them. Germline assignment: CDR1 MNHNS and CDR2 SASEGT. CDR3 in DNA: TGTGCCAGCAGTGAAGAGGGAGATCAGCCCCAGCATTTT. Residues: CASSEEGDQPQHF.